The source of this TCR beta chain is a study of blood T cells in healthy people across ages. Study-level background: About one barcoded beta molecule per two T cells was captured by template switching.

Using a J-beta primer mix together with a sample-barcoded 5' primer, a second PCR was run for roughly 6 to 11 cycles. From the 5' RACE reads, TCRdb called clonotypes with MiXCR, one entry per CDR3 protein. The repertoire holds more than 900,000 distinct CDR3 sequences, with about 29% as singletons. The CDR3 is 14 amino acids. V was trimmed by 3 bases and J by 5 bases, leaving 13 bases between them. The table lists this clonotype with many counts. A further study also used this sample, focusing on T cells of mothers and their children.

J is TRBJ2-5 and V is TRBV12-3 or TRBV12-4; D is tentatively TRBD1 or TRBD2 (5 bases each). This clonotype was sampled from a woman aged 40 to 49 in good health. The sequencing input was blood. For the CDR3, the DNA is TGTGCCAGCAGTTTGGGACCTAAACTTGAGACCCAGTACTTC. Translated, it gives CASSLGPKLETQYF.